Presented here are 30 T cell receptor beta chains from one specimen sequenced in a study of blood T cell repertoires in COVID-19. Repertoires were generated with immunoSEQ multiplex PCR, while TCRdb's copy carries only in-frame clones and drops some. The sample holds some 120,000 clones, 70% to 85% seen once. The specimen was peripheral blood. The receptor source for this set is a woman between 50 and 59 years old with acute or convalescent COVID-19.

V usage is TRBV1 and J usage is TRBJ2-7; TRBD1 reflects the table's D call only, with no check against the DNA. TRBV1 is a pseudogene segment. This CDR3 has 14 amino acids. The CDR3 sequence: CTSSQATGNGGQYF. The CDR3 DNA is TGCACCAGCAGCCAAGCCACAGGGAATGGTGGGCAGTACTTC.

The chain uses TRBV5-1 and TRBJ1-1; 7 bases map to TRBD1. Trimming cost V 0 bases and J 8 bases; bases outside gene matches: 13. The CDR3 covers 16 residues. From germline, CDR1 is SGHRS and CDR2 YFSETQ. The CDR3 DNA reads TGCGCCAGCAGCTTGGAAAACACAGGGGCGAGACCCGAAGCTTTCTTT. This gives the protein CASSLENTGARPEAFF. The whole variable domain, filled in from reference TRBV5-1 and TRBJ1-1, reads KAGVTQTPRYLIKTRGQQVTLSCSPISGHRSVSWYQQTPGQGLQFLFEYFSETQRNKGNFPGRFSGRQFSNSRSEMNVSTLELGDSALYLCASSLENTGARPEAFFGQGTRLTVV.

This chain joins TRBV19 and TRBJ2-3; no firm D call. The germline V and J ends were trimmed by 10 bases and 1 base, with 12 bases remaining between them. Germline V gene lookup returns CDR1 LNHDA and CDR2 SQIVND (reference sequence). The CDR3 covers 13 residues. CDR3 coding DNA: TGTGCCACCTCCCCGGGTGGCACAGATACGCAGTATTTT. It encodes CATSPGGTDTQYF.

The V and J genes are TRBV5-1 and TRBJ2-1; 7 bases are a match to TRBD1. Unmatched junction bases numbered 3, after V lost 0 bases and J lost 6 bases. Germline V lookup: CDR1 SGHRS, CDR2 YFSETQ. The length of the CDR3 is 14 residues. In nucleotides, the CDR3 is TGCGCCAGCAGCTTGGGGGGACAGCTCAATGAGCAGTTCTTC. Translating gives CASSLGGQLNEQFF.

The chain carries TRBV4-1 and TRBJ2-3, with D unclear. Trimming stripped 0 bases from V and 2 bases from J, with 9 bases between. The CDR3 consists of 15 residues. Germline CDR1 is MGHRA and CDR2 is YSYEKL. As DNA, the CDR3 is TGCGCCAGCAGCCAAGAACAGATCTACACAGATACGCAGTATTTT. It translates to CASSQEQIYTDTQYF.

The chain joins TRBV9 to TRBJ1-3, with a weak D call TRBD1 (5 bases). The germline V gene has CDR1 SGDLS and CDR2 YYNGEE. This CDR3 has 15 amino acids. Trimming removed 4 bases at V and 2 bases at J, with 13 bases between. CDR3: CASSLGAGTGNTIYF. CDR3 DNA: TGTGCCAGCAGCCTAGGGGCGGGTACTGGAAACACCATATATTTT.

The chain combines TRBV28 with TRBJ1-1, with 9 positions matching TRBD1. V gave up 7 bases and J gave up 4 bases; unmatched junction bases: 13. CDR3 size: 16 residues. Germline-derived CDR1 and CDR2 are MDHEN and SYDVKM. In DNA, the CDR3 is TGTGCCAGCACTCTCCCCCCGGGACAGGGAGCCACTGAAGCTTTCTTT. It specifies CASTLPPGQGATEAFF.

This chain uses TRBV19 with TRBJ2-3; no firm D call. Germline CDR1 and CDR2: LNHDA and SQIVND (reference sequence). V dropped 3 bases and J dropped 0 bases, with 4 bases sitting between them. There are 13 residues in the CDR3. This chain's CDR3 is CASSIPSTDTQYF. CDR3 DNA sequence: TGTGCCAGTAGTATCCCAAGCACAGATACGCAGTATTTT.

J is TRBJ1-1 and V is TRBV18; TRBD1 matches 9 bases. From germline, CDR1 is KGHSH and CDR2 LQKENI. J was trimmed by 7 bases and V by 3 bases; bases with no gene match: 6. There are 14 residues in the CDR3. CDR3 amino acids: CASSPPGQGYEAFF. The CDR3 DNA follows: TGTGCCAGCTCACCTCCCGGACAGGGGTATGAAGCTTTCTTT.

The chain couples TRBV19 to TRBJ2-7; maybe TRBD1 (6 bases). Germline lookup yields CDR1 LNHDA and CDR2 SQIVND (reference sequence). The ends were cut back, 1 base at V and 1 base at J, with 20 bases in the middle. The CDR3 has 18 amino acids. The CDR3 bases are TGTGCCAGTAGTATAGTACACGTTTTTCGGGACAAATCCTACGAGCAGTACTTC. Its protein product is CASSIVHVFRDKSYEQYF.

The rearrangement joins TRBV7-8 to TRBJ1-2; 8 bases line up with TRBD1. This CDR3 has 16 residues. The germline CDR1 and CDR2 sequences are SGHVS and FQNEAQ. V shed 2 bases, J shed 4 bases, and the junction held 9 bases outside the gene matches. The CDR3 coding sequence is TGTGCCAGCAGCTTAACCCTGGACAGGGACACCTATGGCTACACCTTC. Protein sequence: CASSLTLDRDTYGYTF.

The genes are TRBV5-4 and TRBJ1-5; maybe TRBD1 (5 bases). CDR3 length: 14 residues. CDR1 and CDR2 (germline): SGHNT, YYREEE (reference sequence). Trimming took off 5 bases at V and 1 base at J, with 10 bases between the two ends. Here the CDR3 reads CASRNRTSNQPQHF. The CDR3 DNA sequence: TGTGCCAGCAGGAACAGGACAAGCAATCAGCCCCAGCATTTT.

This chain connects TRBV5-1 to TRBJ2-7; maybe TRBD1 (6 bases). Germline CDR1 reads SGHRS; CDR2 reads YFSETQ. V lost 1 base and J 0 bases, leaving 20 bases between the germline ends. The CDR3 has 18 amino acids. CDR3 coding DNA: TGCGCCAGCAGCTTGTCCCCAGGGGCCCTCCCCAGCTCCTACGAGCAGTACTTC. Translated: CASSLSPGALPSSYEQYF.

V is TRBV24-1 and J is TRBJ2-1; D may be TRBD2 (5 bases). Trimming shortened V by 4 bases and J by 7 bases, and 16 bases separated the two germline ends. Germline CDR1 KGHDR, CDR2 SFDVKD. The CDR3 totals 15 residues. This CDR3 is CATSDPGLQRNEQFF. DNA of the CDR3: TGTGCCACCAGTGACCCCGGACTGCAACGGAATGAGCAGTTCTTC.

The chain has TRBV5-1 and TRBJ2-7; 8 nucleotides align to TRBD1. After removal of 0 bases from V and 0 bases from J, the junction contained 11 bases not matched to a gene. The CDR3 spans 18 residues. Looked up from germline, CDR1 is SGHRS and CDR2 is YFSETQ. CDR3 coding DNA: TGCGCCAGCAGCTTGGCCCGCCACCCGACAGGGGACTCCTACGAGCAGTACTTC. It codes for CASSLARHPTGDSYEQYF.

This chain uses TRBV1 with TRBJ2-7; no DNA check was done on the table's D call, TRBD1. TRBV1 is marked as a pseudogene. CDR3 size: 15 residues. The CDR3 coding sequence is TGCACCAGCAGCATCCAGATGGGGGCGGGCTACGAGCAGTACTTC. Translated: CTSSIQMGAGYEQYF.

The gene calls are TRBV6-2 or TRBV6-3 and TRBJ2-4, with D tentatively TRBD1 (5 bases). Deletions cut 2 bases from V and 8 bases from J, with 13 bases between. Germline assignment: CDR1 MNHEY and CDR2 SVGEGT. This CDR3 contains 14 residues. Here the CDR3 reads CASSYTGNLDIQYF. The CDR3 coding sequence is TGTGCCAGCAGTTACACAGGTAACTTGGACATTCAGTACTTC.

The genes are TRBV5-1 and TRBJ1-1; D perhaps matches TRBD1 (5 bases). This CDR3 contains 15 residues. V was cut by 4 bases and J by 1 base, with 14 bases left in between. Germline V CDR1 and CDR2: SGHRS, YFSETQ. CDR3 DNA sequence: TGCGCCAGCAGCCTCAGGGCGGGATCGAACACTGAAGCTTTCTTT. This codes for CASSLRAGSNTEAFF.

V usage is TRBV19 and J usage is TRBJ2-7; 9 nucleotides match TRBD2. Germline V lookup: CDR1 LNHDA, CDR2 SQIVND (reference sequence). V shed 5 bases and J 2 bases; nucleotides not matched to a gene: 13. The CDR3 length is 17 residues. The chain's CDR3 is CASSLSSGTSNPYEQYF. In DNA form, the CDR3 reads TGTGCCAGTAGTCTCTCTTCCGGGACTAGCAACCCCTACGAGCAGTACTTC.

V and J are TRBV2 and TRBJ2-7; 10 bases match TRBD1. The junction had 8 bases not matched to a gene; V was cut back by 8 bases and J by 4 bases. The germline gives CDR1 SNHLY, CDR2 FYNNEI. CDR3 size: 14 residues. The CDR3 nucleotides are TGTGCCAGCTACCCAAGACAGGGGGCTTACGAGCAGTACTTC. Translation: CASYPRQGAYEQYF.

This clone appeared a few times. V usage is TRBV2 and J usage is TRBJ1-4; 7 nucleotides align to TRBD1. Germline CDR1 is SNHLY and CDR2 is FYNNEI. The V and J ends lost 7 bases and 3 bases, in that order; junction bases with no gene match: 2. The CDR3 length is 13 residues. The CDR3: CASKGQSNEKLFF. Written as DNA, the CDR3 is TGTGCCAGCAAGGGACAGTCTAATGAAAAACTGTTTTTT.

The rearrangement links TRBV19 to TRBJ1-2; D may be TRBD1 (6 bases). The CDR3 totals 12 residues. Germline CDR1 is LNHDA and CDR2 is SQIVND (reference sequence). V lost 10 bases and J 4 bases, leaving 13 bases between the germline ends. CDR3 sequence reads: CATRGQSYGYTF. The DNA of the CDR3 is TGTGCCACCCGCGGACAGTCCTATGGCTACACCTTC.

The rearrangement links TRBV5-6 to TRBJ2-1, with TRBD2 as a possible D gene (5 bases). V lost 1 base to trimming and J lost 5 bases, with 10 bases between them. The CDR3 is 14 residues long. Germline values: CDR1 SGHDT, CDR2 YYEEEE. CDR3 sequence reads: CASSLIRGDNEQFF. The CDR3 DNA reads TGTGCCAGCAGCTTGATTCGGGGAGACAATGAGCAGTTCTTC.

V is TRBV6-6 and J is TRBJ1-1; 9 positions match TRBD1. Germline CDR1 is MNHNY and CDR2 is SVGAGI (reference sequence). The length of the CDR3 is 12 residues. The junction had 7 bases not matched to a gene; V was cut back by 6 bases and J by 11 bases. The CDR3 DNA sequence: TGTGCCAGCAGATTACAGGGGGCGGGGGCTTTCTTT. Its protein product is CASRLQGAGAFF.

In nucleotides, the CDR3 is TGTGCCAGTAGTATGTCAGGGTATCAGCCCCAGCATTTT. It yields the protein CASSMSGYQPQHF. The chain carries TRBV19 and TRBJ1-5; TRBD1 is a possible D gene (5 bases). V was clipped by 3 bases and J by 5 bases, with 8 bases between them. There are 13 residues in the CDR3. Germline lookup yields CDR1 LNHDA and CDR2 SQIVND (reference sequence).

The chain couples TRBV19 to TRBJ2-1; TRBD2 matches 11 bases. J gave up 4 bases and V 5 bases, and 7 bases lay outside the gene matches. This CDR3 contains 16 residues. The V gene's germline CDR1 is LNHDA and CDR2 SQIVND (reference sequence). DNA for the CDR3: TGTGCCAGTAGTTTACTAGCGGGGGCGAAGTACAATGAGCAGTTCTTC. This gives the protein CASSLLAGAKYNEQFF. The complete variable domain, with remaining parts taken from reference TRBV19 and TRBJ2-1, reads DGGITQSPKYLFRKEGQNVTLSCEQNLNHDAMYWYRQDPGQGLRLIYYSQIVNDFQKGDIAEGYSVSREKKESFPLTVTSAQKNPTAFYLCASSLLAGAKYNEQFFGPGTRLTVL.

The chain carries TRBV7-8 and TRBJ1-4; no definite D call. V was trimmed by 1 base and J by 10 bases, leaving 13 bases between them. The CDR3 runs to 14 residues. Germline lookup yields CDR1 SGHVS and CDR2 FQNEAQ. The CDR3 nucleotides are TGTGCCAGCAGCTTAGGCAGAGTCCGAGGAAAACTGTTTTTT. This translates into CASSLGRVRGKLFF.

CDR3 region: CASSLDGRIANYGYTF. DNA for the CDR3: TGTGCCAGCAGTTTGGACGGGAGAATAGCTAACTATGGCTACACCTTC. V usage is TRBV27 and J usage is TRBJ1-2, with no clear D. The CDR3 runs 16 residues. V was cut by 3 bases and J by 0 bases, with 14 bases left in between. The germline gives CDR1 MNHEY, CDR2 SMNVEV (reference sequence).

Comment on this clone: This sample also contains other DNA sequences that code for the same CDR3. The genes are TRBV3-1 (or the pseudogene TRBV3-2) and TRBJ2-2; D unclear. V was cut by 4 bases and J by 1 base, with 7 bases left in between. From germline, CDR1 is LGHDT and CDR2 YNNKEL (reference sequence). CDR3 size: 14 residues. CDR3 DNA sequence: TGTGCCAGCAGCCGCAACAGGAACACCGGGGAGCTGTTTTTT. This gives the protein CASSRNRNTGELFF.

The V and J genes are TRBV14 and TRBJ1-2, with 12 bases matching TRBD1. The V segment lost 2 bases and the J segment 8 bases; nucleotides outside the gene matches: 6. This CDR3 spans 15 amino acids. Germline lookup yields CDR1 SGHDN and CDR2 FVKESK. The CDR3, as DNA: TGTGCCAGCAGCCAATTGGGACAGGGGGCTAGGGGCTACACCTTC. This codes for CASSQLGQGARGYTF.